This TCR beta chain was documented in a study of T cell responses to AZD1222 COVID-19 vaccine. The germline V and J ends were trimmed by 4 bases and 3 bases, with 20 bases remaining between them. This CDR3 has 16 amino acids. In germline, CDR1 is SGHDT, CDR2 YYEEEE. The study's findings and limits: The donor group comprised mostly white British people and more females; the analysis possibly underestimated clonal diversity. CD4 TCRs linked to vaccination spanned spike, dominating at 160-218 and 743-854.

Here immunoSEQ multiplex PCR was the method, and the copy in TCRdb shows in-frame clones only, minus some. The sample holds some 120,000 clones, roughly 86% seen once. A remark on this clone: The antigen is undetermined.

The chain uses TRBV5-6 and TRBJ2-7, with D perhaps assigned TRBD1 or TRBD2 (5 bases each). The input for sequencing was peripheral blood, taken on day 0 of AZD1222 vaccination. The origin of this receptor is an adult in good health. The CDR3 bases are TGTGCCAGCAGCACGGGACCGATCGGGGAACACTACGAGCAGTACTTC. It translates to CASSTGPIGEHYEQYF.